This is a list of T cell receptor beta chains from one sample in a study of blood T cells in healthy people across ages. Via MiXCR, TCRdb re-called the 5' RACE reads, giving one row per CDR3 protein. The sample yields 600,000 or so distinct CDR3 sequences, approximately 30% seen once. Sequencing used blood. The receptors here all came from a woman aged 80 or over in good health. The CDR3 runs from the conserved cysteine through the conserved F or W. Fields, in order: J gene, D gene, clone size, V gene, CDR3 protein, CDR3 DNA. D genes are given only for firm matches. The listing skips clone size in some rows; elsewhere it reads once, few, many or a size class.

J gene: TRBJ2-7
D gene: .
clone size: .
V gene: TRBV4-3
CDR3 protein: CASSLWGVISYNEQYF
CDR3 DNA: TGCGCCAGCAGTCTGTGGGGGGTTATATCCTACAATGAGCAGTACTTC

J gene: TRBJ1-2
D gene: .
clone size: .
V gene: TRBV30
CDR3 protein: CACGQDLYGYTF
CDR3 DNA: TGTGCCTGTGGTCAGGACTTATATGGCTACACCTTC

J gene: TRBJ2-3
D gene: .
clone size: .
V gene: TRBV20-1
CDR3 protein: CSGQRGAGPTDTQYF
CDR3 DNA: TGCAGTGGTCAACGGGGGGCCGGCCCCACAGATACGCAGTATTTT

J gene: TRBJ2-7
D gene: .
clone size: many
V gene: TRBV6-5
CDR3 protein: CASSSDPLYEQYF
CDR3 DNA: TGTGCCAGCAGCTCAGACCCTCTCTACGAGCAGTACTTC

J gene: TRBJ2-4
D gene: TRBD1
clone size: many
V gene: TRBV6-5
CDR3 protein: CASSRRQGHIQYF
CDR3 DNA: TGTGCCAGCAGCCGTCGACAGGGTCACATTCAGTACTTC

J gene: TRBJ1-2
D gene: TRBD1
clone size: few
V gene: TRBV18
CDR3 protein: CASSPPGTGLNGYTF
CDR3 DNA: TGTGCCAGCTCACCACCAGGGACAGGGTTAAATGGCTACACCTTC

J gene: TRBJ2-3
D gene: TRBD1
clone size: many
V gene: TRBV4-1
CDR3 protein: CASSQVGTGGASDTQYF
CDR3 DNA: TGCGCCAGCAGCCAAGTCGGGACAGGGGGCGCGTCGGATACGCAGTATTTT

J gene: TRBJ2-7
D gene: TRBD2
clone size: .
V gene: TRBV19
CDR3 protein: CASTVGLAGSNEQYF
CDR3 DNA: TGTGCCAGTACCGTAGGACTAGCGGGGAGCAATGAGCAGTACTTC

J gene: TRBJ2-7
D gene: TRBD1
clone size: .
V gene: TRBV12-3/TRBV12-4
CDR3 protein: CASRHRGEQYF
CDR3 DNA: TGTGCCAGCAGGCACAGGGGCGAGCAGTACTTC

J gene: TRBJ2-5
D gene: .
clone size: many
V gene: TRBV5-6
CDR3 protein: CASSSLGGALETQYF
CDR3 DNA: TGTGCCAGCAGCTCCCTCGGGGGAGCCCTAGAGACCCAGTACTTC

J gene: TRBJ2-3
D gene: TRBD2
clone size: many
V gene: TRBV20-1
CDR3 protein: CSASAASGGLTDTQYF
CDR3 DNA: TGCAGTGCCAGTGCGGCTAGCGGGGGCTTAACAGATACGCAGTATTTT

J gene: TRBJ2-7
D gene: TRBD1
clone size: once
V gene: TRBV2
CDR3 protein: CASGGQGIYEQYF
CDR3 DNA: TGTGCCAGTGGAGGACAGGGAATCTACGAGCAGTACTTC

J gene: TRBJ2-7
D gene: TRBD2
clone size: .
V gene: TRBV29-1
CDR3 protein: CSVVAGGLEEQYF
CDR3 DNA: TGCAGCGTCGTAGCGGGAGGGCTAGAGGAGCAGTACTTC

J gene: TRBJ2-3
D gene: TRBD1
clone size: many
V gene: TRBV2
CDR3 protein: CAGKQGAEDTQYF
CDR3 DNA: TGTGCCGGAAAACAGGGGGCCGAAGATACGCAGTATTTT

J gene: TRBJ2-5
D gene: .
clone size: many
V gene: TRBV7-3
CDR3 protein: CASSRDGGPSGETQYF
CDR3 DNA: TGTGCCAGCAGCCGAGATGGGGGACCCTCCGGGGAGACCCAGTACTTC

J gene: TRBJ1-2
D gene: .
clone size: many
V gene: TRBV9
CDR3 protein: CASSAGTSLTAYGYTF
CDR3 DNA: TGTGCCAGCAGCGCCGGGACCTCCCTTACTGCTTATGGCTACACCTTC

J gene: TRBJ1-5
D gene: TRBD1
clone size: .
V gene: TRBV12-3/TRBV12-4
CDR3 protein: CASSLTGGVKPQHF
CDR3 DNA: TGTGCCAGCAGTTTAACAGGGGGCGTGAAGCCCCAGCATTTT

J gene: TRBJ2-1
D gene: TRBD2
clone size: once
V gene: TRBV7-9
CDR3 protein: CASSLDPGRVYNEQFF
CDR3 DNA: TGTGCCAGCAGCTTAGACCCCGGGAGGGTGTACAATGAGCAGTTCTTC

J gene: TRBJ1-2
D gene: TRBD1
clone size: many
V gene: TRBV27
CDR3 protein: CASSPAGTGDYGYTF
CDR3 DNA: TGTGCCAGCAGTCCCGCCGGGACAGGGGACTATGGCTACACCTTC

J gene: TRBJ1-5
D gene: TRBD1
clone size: many
V gene: TRBV7-2
CDR3 protein: CASSYRQGPNQPQHF
CDR3 DNA: TGTGCCAGCAGCTACAGACAGGGCCCTAATCAGCCCCAGCATTTT

J gene: TRBJ2-3
D gene: .
clone size: many
V gene: TRBV5-1
CDR3 protein: CASSALGANTQYF
CDR3 DNA: TGCGCCAGCAGCGCGTTGGGGGCAAATACGCAGTATTTT

J gene: TRBJ2-1
D gene: TRBD1
clone size: once
V gene: TRBV7-2
CDR3 protein: CASSSPGGVEQFF
CDR3 DNA: TGTGCCAGCAGCTCGCCAGGGGGCGTGGAGCAGTTCTTC

J gene: TRBJ1-5
D gene: .
clone size: few
V gene: TRBV20-1
CDR3 protein: CSAGQNSNQPQHF
CDR3 DNA: TGCAGTGCTGGACAGAATAGCAATCAGCCCCAGCATTTT

J gene: TRBJ2-5
D gene: .
clone size: many
V gene: TRBV7-2
CDR3 protein: CASSLVGGRETQYF
CDR3 DNA: TGTGCCAGCAGCTTAGTTGGGGGCCGGGAGACCCAGTACTTC

J gene: TRBJ2-2
D gene: TRBD1
clone size: few
V gene: TRBV7-6
CDR3 protein: CASSLEAGGRNTGELFF
CDR3 DNA: TGTGCCAGCAGCTTAGAGGCAGGGGGCCGGAACACCGGGGAGCTGTTTTTT

J gene: TRBJ1-2
D gene: TRBD1
clone size: many
V gene: TRBV5-1
CDR3 protein: CASSAGQGDGYTF
CDR3 DNA: TGCGCCAGCAGCGCCGGACAGGGGGATGGCTACACCTTC

J gene: TRBJ1-6
D gene: .
clone size: few
V gene: TRBV20-1
CDR3 protein: CSATGTQNSPLHF
CDR3 DNA: TGCAGTGCTACCGGGACCCAGAATTCACCCCTCCACTTT

J gene: TRBJ2-1
D gene: TRBD2
clone size: .
V gene: TRBV24-1
CDR3 protein: CATSHGLARGNEQFF
CDR3 DNA: TGTGCCACCAGTCATGGACTAGCGAGGGGGAATGAGCAGTTCTTC

J gene: TRBJ2-7
D gene: TRBD2
clone size: .
V gene: TRBV20-1
CDR3 protein: CGARGLAHGFYEQYF
CDR3 DNA: TGCGGTGCTCGGGGACTAGCTCACGGTTTCTACGAGCAGTACTTC

J gene: TRBJ2-7
D gene: TRBD1
clone size: .
V gene: TRBV6-6
CDR3 protein: CASRARGREKYEQYF
CDR3 DNA: TGTGCCAGCAGGGCCAGGGGGCGTGAAAAATACGAGCAGTACTTC

J gene: TRBJ2-7
D gene: .
clone size: many
V gene: TRBV6-2/TRBV6-3
CDR3 protein: CASSYVFDSSYEQYF
CDR3 DNA: TGTGCCAGCAGTTACGTCTTCGACAGCTCCTACGAGCAGTACTTC

J gene: TRBJ2-1
D gene: .
clone size: many
V gene: TRBV6-6
CDR3 protein: CASSYARRNEQFF
CDR3 DNA: TGTGCCAGCAGTTACGCGAGGCGGAATGAGCAGTTCTTC

J gene: TRBJ1-1
D gene: .
clone size: once
V gene: TRBV27
CDR3 protein: CANSLGPNTEAFF
CDR3 DNA: TGTGCCAACAGTTTAGGTCCGAACACTGAAGCTTTCTTT

J gene: TRBJ2-4
D gene: TRBD2
clone size: many
V gene: TRBV5-4
CDR3 protein: CASSLGGGREQYF
CDR3 DNA: TGTGCCAGCAGCTTGGGCGGGGGGCGAGAGCAGTACTTC

J gene: TRBJ2-7
D gene: TRBD2
clone size: many
V gene: TRBV30
CDR3 protein: CAWSEGLAGEKGYEQYF
CDR3 DNA: TGTGCCTGGAGTGAGGGACTAGCGGGGGAGAAAGGCTACGAGCAGTACTTC

J gene: TRBJ2-1
D gene: TRBD2
clone size: .
V gene: TRBV3-1
CDR3 protein: CASSLRLGLARDEQFF
CDR3 DNA: TGTGCCAGCAGCCTACGCCTTGGACTAGCGAGGGATGAGCAGTTCTTC

J gene: TRBJ2-1
D gene: .
clone size: few
V gene: TRBV6-4
CDR3 protein: CAGPWGVGGPRSYNEQFF
CDR3 DNA: TGTGCCGGCCCTTGGGGCGTGGGGGGGCCAAGGTCCTACAATGAGCAGTTCTTC

J gene: TRBJ1-5
D gene: .
clone size: few
V gene: TRBV30
CDR3 protein: CAWSAKYNNQPQHF
CDR3 DNA: TGTGCCTGGAGTGCCAAGTATAACAATCAGCCCCAGCATTTT

J gene: TRBJ2-5
D gene: TRBD2
clone size: many
V gene: TRBV12-3/TRBV12-4
CDR3 protein: CASSGGREETQYF
CDR3 DNA: TGTGCCAGTAGCGGGGGGAGGGAAGAGACCCAGTACTTC

J gene: TRBJ1-1
D gene: .
clone size: .
V gene: TRBV6-2/TRBV6-3
CDR3 protein: CASRDLDRRTEAFF
CDR3 DNA: TGTGCCAGCAGGGATCTGGACAGAAGGACTGAAGCTTTCTTT

J gene: TRBJ2-7
D gene: TRBD2
clone size: .
V gene: TRBV20-1
CDR3 protein: CSASGTSGVAYEQYF
CDR3 DNA: TGCAGTGCTAGCGGGACCAGCGGGGTCGCCTACGAGCAGTACTTC

J gene: TRBJ2-6
D gene: TRBD1
clone size: .
V gene: TRBV19
CDR3 protein: CASSSRDRGAGANVLTF
CDR3 DNA: TGTGCCAGTAGTAGCCGGGACAGGGGTGCTGGGGCCAACGTCCTGACTTTC

J gene: TRBJ2-3
D gene: TRBD2
clone size: .
V gene: TRBV6-2/TRBV6-3
CDR3 protein: CASSYPLTSGGTLSADTQYF
CDR3 DNA: TGTGCCAGCAGTTATCCCTTGACTAGCGGGGGGACGCTTAGCGCAGATACGCAGTATTTT

J gene: TRBJ2-3
D gene: TRBD2
clone size: .
V gene: TRBV7-2
CDR3 protein: CASSAPSGGLPTQYF
CDR3 DNA: TGTGCCAGCAGCGCCCCTAGCGGGGGCCTACCGACGCAGTATTTT

J gene: TRBJ1-3
D gene: .
clone size: few
V gene: TRBV30
CDR3 protein: CAWSVVLGNTIYF
CDR3 DNA: TGTGCCTGGAGTGTCGTCTTAGGAAACACCATATATTTT

J gene: TRBJ1-4
D gene: .
clone size: .
V gene: TRBV6-1
CDR3 protein: CASRRVGGKNEKLIF
CDR3 DNA: TGTGCCAGCAGGCGCGTTGGGGGGAAGAATGAAAAACTGATTTTT

J gene: TRBJ1-5
D gene: .
clone size: many
V gene: TRBV12-3/TRBV12-4
CDR3 protein: CASSFGPYQPQHF
CDR3 DNA: TGTGCCAGCAGTTTTGGACCATATCAGCCCCAGCATTTT

J gene: TRBJ2-5
D gene: TRBD2
clone size: .
V gene: TRBV5-1
CDR3 protein: CASSWGLAGVETQYF
CDR3 DNA: TGCGCCAGCAGCTGGGGACTAGCGGGGGTGGAGACCCAGTACTTC

J gene: TRBJ1-2
D gene: .
clone size: many
V gene: TRBV10-3
CDR3 protein: CAISVEGPPVGYTF
CDR3 DNA: TGTGCCATCAGTGTTGAGGGTCCGCCTGTGGGCTACACCTTC

J gene: TRBJ2-1
D gene: TRBD1
clone size: many
V gene: TRBV13
CDR3 protein: CASSLTRTGQGRRNEQFF
CDR3 DNA: TGTGCCAGCAGCTTGACTAGAACGGGACAGGGTAGGAGAAATGAGCAGTTCTTC

J gene: TRBJ1-5
D gene: .
clone size: many
V gene: TRBV2
CDR3 protein: CASSSTSLGQPQHF
CDR3 DNA: TGTGCCAGCTCTAGTACGAGCTTGGGTCAGCCCCAGCATTTT

J gene: TRBJ1-5
D gene: TRBD1
clone size: few
V gene: TRBV5-1
CDR3 protein: CASSPTGTGQPQHF
CDR3 DNA: TGCGCCAGCAGCCCGACAGGGACAGGGCAGCCCCAGCATTTT

J gene: TRBJ2-2
D gene: TRBD2
clone size: .
V gene: TRBV20-1
CDR3 protein: CSARGTSAGELFF
CDR3 DNA: TGCAGTGCTAGGGGGACTAGCGCCGGGGAGCTGTTTTTT

J gene: TRBJ2-7
D gene: .
clone size: many
V gene: TRBV3-1
CDR3 protein: CASSQGGKRHEQYF
CDR3 DNA: TGTGCCAGCAGCCAAGGCGGGAAGCGGCACGAGCAGTACTTC

J gene: TRBJ1-1
D gene: .
clone size: .
V gene: TRBV6-1
CDR3 protein: CASSEGGGLLLDDEAFF
CDR3 DNA: TGTGCCAGCAGTGAAGGGGGGGGTCTCCTTCTGGATGATGAAGCTTTCTTT

J gene: TRBJ1-2
D gene: TRBD1
clone size: many
V gene: TRBV6-6
CDR3 protein: CATRGGPREYLTNGYTF
CDR3 DNA: TGTGCCACCAGGGGGGGGCCGCGCGAATATCTAACTAATGGCTACACCTTC

J gene: TRBJ2-7
D gene: TRBD2
clone size: many
V gene: TRBV9
CDR3 protein: CASSAGGGLARSYEQYF
CDR3 DNA: TGTGCCAGCAGCGCCGGGGGGGGGCTCGCGAGGTCCTACGAGCAGTACTTC

J gene: TRBJ2-6
D gene: .
clone size: .
V gene: TRBV7-2
CDR3 protein: CASTPPWGANVLTF
CDR3 DNA: TGTGCCAGCACCCCTCCTTGGGGGGCCAACGTCCTGACTTTC